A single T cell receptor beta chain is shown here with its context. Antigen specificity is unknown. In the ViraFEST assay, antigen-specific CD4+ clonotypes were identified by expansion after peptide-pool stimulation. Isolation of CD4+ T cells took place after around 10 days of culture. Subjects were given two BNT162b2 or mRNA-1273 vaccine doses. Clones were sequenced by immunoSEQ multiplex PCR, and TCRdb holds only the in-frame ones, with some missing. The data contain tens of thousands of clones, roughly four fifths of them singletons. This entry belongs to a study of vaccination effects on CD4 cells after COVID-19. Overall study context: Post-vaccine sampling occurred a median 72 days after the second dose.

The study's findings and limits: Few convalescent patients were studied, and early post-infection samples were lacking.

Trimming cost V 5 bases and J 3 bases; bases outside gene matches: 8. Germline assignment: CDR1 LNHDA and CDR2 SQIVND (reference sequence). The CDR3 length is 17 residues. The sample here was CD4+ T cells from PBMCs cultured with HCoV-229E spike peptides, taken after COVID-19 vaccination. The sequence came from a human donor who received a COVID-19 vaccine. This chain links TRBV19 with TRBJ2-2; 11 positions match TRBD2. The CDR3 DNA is TGTGCCAGTAGTTCCCAACGACTAGCGGGGCACACCGGGGAGCTGTTTTTT. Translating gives CASSSQRLAGHTGELFF. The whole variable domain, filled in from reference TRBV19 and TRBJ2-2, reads DGGITQSPKYLFRKEGQNVTLSCEQNLNHDAMYWYRQDPGQGLRLIYYSQIVNDFQKGDIAEGYSVSREKKESFPLTVTSAQKNPTAFYLCASSSQRLAGHTGELFFGEGSRLTVL.